A single sample is the source of the 8 T cell receptor beta chains below, sequenced in a study of tumor-infiltrating lymphocytes in primary liver carcinoma. It was unsorted whole blood that yielded blood RNA, and germline DNA was also extracted. cDNA specific to TCR beta was made from 500 ng of total RNA, with a constant-region primer employed for priming. TCR beta libraries came from three nested multiplex PCR rounds using slightly modified ARM-PCR. The first two PCR rounds used TRBV1-TRBV30 primers with a Cbeta primer, roughly 10 cycles each. MiXCR, applied by TCRdb to the multiplex PCR reads, yields one record per CDR3 protein. The data hold about 300,000 distinct CDR3 sequences, with approximately 60% observed a single time. Sequenced input: peripheral blood. The receptors derive from a middle-aged man with primary liver carcinoma and hepatitis B virus infection.

In regard to this clonotype: A read error may explain this, as a much larger clone is one base away. The V gene is TRBV6-5, the J gene TRBJ2-5; TRBD2 matches 12 bases. In germline, CDR1 is MNHEY, CDR2 SVGAGI. CDR3 size: 16 residues. The trim removed 10 bases at V and 7 bases at J, leaving 16 bases unmatched. In DNA form, the CDR3 reads TGTGCCAACAGGCCATGGACTAGCGGGACGCGCGGGACCCAGTACTTC. Its protein product is CANRPWTSGTRGTQYF.

In this sample, this clonotype turned up many times. The chain joins TRBV6-6 to TRBJ2-7; the match to TRBD1 covers 9 bases. Trimming took 5 bases from V and 6 from J; bases not matched to a gene: 5. The CDR3 totals 13 residues. The V gene's germline CDR1 is MNHNY and CDR2 SVGAGI (reference sequence). The CDR3 DNA follows: TGTGCCAGCAGTGGGGACAGGGTACCCGAGCAGTACTTC. It encodes CASSGDRVPEQYF.

This clonotype has at least ten counts. The V and J genes are TRBV29-1 and TRBJ2-2; D ambiguous. V dropped 4 bases and J dropped 5 bases, with 14 bases sitting between them. Germline CDR1 SQVTM, CDR2 ANQGSEA. This CDR3 is 14 amino acids long. The CDR3 loop is CSVGPLASTGELFF. In DNA, the CDR3 is TGCAGCGTTGGGCCTCTCGCGTCGACCGGGGAGCTGTTTTTT.

The gene calls are TRBV7-8 and TRBJ2-7; D remains unclear. V was shortened by 3 bases and J by 4 bases, with 13 bases between the two germline ends. This CDR3 contains 14 residues. CDR1 and CDR2 from the germline V gene are SGHVS and FQNEAQ. In nucleotides, the CDR3 is TGTGCCAGCAGCTTTGTAGCCGATATTTACGAGCAGTACTTC. Translation gives CASSFVADIYEQYF.

On this clonotype itself: Compared with germline, one end of the junction differs, possibly owing to a read error. The rearrangement joins TRBV4-1 to TRBJ2-4, with D hard to call. Germline V gene lookup returns CDR1 MGHRA and CDR2 YSYEKL. CDR3 length: 15 amino acids. CDR3 loop: CASSQALGAKNIQYF. The DNA of the CDR3 is TGCGCCAGTAGCCAAGCACTTGGGGCCAAAAACATTCAGTACTTC.

This clonotype appeared a few times. Just one base apart from a much larger clone, this may be a read error. J is TRBJ1-1 and V is TRBV29-1; 7 nucleotides agree with TRBD1. The length of the CDR3 is 13 residues. Germline assignment: CDR1 SQVTM and CDR2 ANQGSEA. The CDR3 DNA reads TGCAGCGCTGAACAGGGGCGGGATACTGAAGCTCTCTTT. It translates to CSAEQGRDTEALF. The entire variable domain, with the rest obtained from reference TRBV29-1 and TRBJ1-1, is as follows: SAVISQKPSRDICQRGTSLTIQCQVDSQVTMMFWYRQQPGQSLTLIATANQGSEATYESGFVIDKFPISRPNLTFSTLTVSNMSPEDSSIYLCSAEQGRDTEALFGQGTRLTVV.

Regarding this clonotype: A read error may explain this, as a much larger clone is one base away. The rearrangement links TRBV6-5 to TRBJ1-2; weak D call: TRBD1 (6 bases). This CDR3 comprises 12 residues. Germline loops: CDR1 MNHEY, CDR2 SVGAGI. Trimming shortened V by 6 bases and J by 10 bases, and 15 bases separated the two germline ends. Here the CDR3 reads CASRDGGLDYTF. The CDR3, as DNA: TGTGCCAGCAGGGACGGGGGGCTCGACTACACCTTC.

Worth noting for this clonotype: It may be a read error: a sequence one base away is much more abundant. The CDR3 sequence: CTSSQPNEKLFF. The CDR3 DNA reads as TGCACCAGCAGCCAACCTAATGAAAAACTGTTTTTT. The chain has TRBV4-1 and TRBJ1-4; D not certain. The CDR3 has 12 amino acids. CDR1 is MGHRA, CDR2 YSYEKL, per germline.